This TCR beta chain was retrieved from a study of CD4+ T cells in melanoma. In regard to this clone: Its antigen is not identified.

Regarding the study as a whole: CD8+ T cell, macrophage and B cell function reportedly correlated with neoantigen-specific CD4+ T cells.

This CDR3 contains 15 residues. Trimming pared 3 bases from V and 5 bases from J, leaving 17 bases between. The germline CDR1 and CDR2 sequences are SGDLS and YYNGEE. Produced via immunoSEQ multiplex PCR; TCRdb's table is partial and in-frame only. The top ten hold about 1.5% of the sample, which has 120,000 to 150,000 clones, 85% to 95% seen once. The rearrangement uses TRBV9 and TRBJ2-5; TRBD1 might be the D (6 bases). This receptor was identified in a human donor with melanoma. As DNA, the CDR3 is TGTGCCAGCAGCGGGGGGACACTGGCTGGTGAGACCCAGTACTTC. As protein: CASSGGTLAGETQYF.